The entry that follows covers one TCR beta chain sequence. Its antigen is not identified. Repertoires were generated with immunoSEQ multiplex PCR, while TCRdb's copy carries only in-frame clones and drops some. The sample contains approximately 60,000 clones, approximately 72% of which appear only once. This entry comes from a study of vaccination effects on CD4 cells after COVID-19. As for the study in general: The second dose preceded post-vaccine samples by a median of 72 days. Study conclusions and caveats: Clones of infection and vaccine origin contracted markedly late after vaccination. There were few convalescent patients in the study and no early post-infection timepoints.

Germline lookup yields CDR1 MNHEY and CDR2 SVGEGT. Unmatched junction bases numbered 8, after V lost 5 bases and J lost 7 bases. The CDR3 has 14 amino acids. Upon completion of around 9 days in culture, CD4+ T cells were isolated. Two-dose BNT162b2 or mRNA-1273 vaccination was given to participants. Cultures had half their medium replaced with IL-2 medium on days 3 and 7. Sequenced material: CD4+ T cells from PBMCs cultured without peptide, taken after COVID-19 vaccination. This receptor was taken from a human donor who received a COVID-19 vaccine. J is TRBJ2-7 and V is TRBV6-2 or TRBV6-3, with 10 bases that match TRBD2. The CDR3 loop reads CASSLLAGKKEQYF. In DNA form, the CDR3 reads TGTGCCAGCAGTCTACTAGCGGGGAAAAAGGAGCAGTACTTC.